This TCR beta chain originates from a study of T cell responses to AZD1222 COVID-19 vaccine. Produced via immunoSEQ multiplex PCR; TCRdb's table is partial and in-frame only. The sample yields 95,000 to 110,000 clones, over 90% seen once. A note on this clone: Antigen: not known.

The junction had 6 bases not matched to a gene; V was cut back by 8 bases and J by 3 bases. Germline V CDR1 and CDR2: SNHLY, FYNNEI. The CDR3 is 14 amino acids. Study outcomes and limitations: Seropositive at baseline were only a handful of AZD1222 recipients.

The receptor's source is an adult in good health. This chain connects TRBV2 to TRBJ2-5; 10 bases agree with TRBD1. Material: peripheral blood, obtained on day 0 of AZD1222 vaccination. The CDR3 nucleotides are TGTGCCAGCGTATCCGGGACAGGGGAAGAGACCCAGTACTTC. This encodes CASVSGTGEETQYF.